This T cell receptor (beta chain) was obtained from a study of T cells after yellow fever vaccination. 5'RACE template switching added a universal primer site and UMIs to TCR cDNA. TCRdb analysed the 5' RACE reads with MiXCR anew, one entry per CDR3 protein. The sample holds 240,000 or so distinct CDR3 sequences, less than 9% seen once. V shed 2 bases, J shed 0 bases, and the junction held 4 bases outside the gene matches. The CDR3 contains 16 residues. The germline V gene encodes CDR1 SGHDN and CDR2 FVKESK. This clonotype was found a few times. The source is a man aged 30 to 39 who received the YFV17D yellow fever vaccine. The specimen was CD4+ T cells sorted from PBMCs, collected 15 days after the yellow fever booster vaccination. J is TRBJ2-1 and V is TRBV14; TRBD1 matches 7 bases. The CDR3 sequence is CASSQHDRDSYNEQFF. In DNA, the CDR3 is TGTGCCAGCAGCCAACATGACAGGGACTCCTACAATGAGCAGTTCTTC.